This paragraph reports one T cell receptor beta chain. The target antigen is unknown. Primers for the PCR totalled 60 Vbeta and 13 Jbeta. In the original workflow: A later analysis counted 70 million to 85 million unique TCR beta chains, 9.5 million to 12 million shared. TCRdb's copy holds only in-frame clones and misses some; the assay was immunoSEQ multiplex PCR. The V and J calls and clone size were taken over from that table, and D and trimming were inferred from the DNA. The data contain roughly 100,000 clones, about 80% of them singletons. This sample is part of a study of cytomegalovirus exposure and HLA in healthy donors. General study results and limits: Association with HLA alleles at 0.05 false discovery rate was found for around 17,000 TCR beta sequences in a later analysis.

The CDR3 covers 15 residues. Germline V lookup: CDR1 SGHRS, CDR2 YFSETQ. Trimming pared 4 bases from V and 2 bases from J, leaving 16 bases between. This receptor was obtained from a female donor in good health and CMV-seropositive. The chain recombines TRBV5-1 with TRBJ2-7; possible D gene TRBD1, 5 bases. Material for sequencing was PBMCs. The DNA of the CDR3 is TGCGCCAGCAGCACAGGAGACAGCAGAACCTACGAGCAGTACTTC. This codes for CASSTGDSRTYEQYF.